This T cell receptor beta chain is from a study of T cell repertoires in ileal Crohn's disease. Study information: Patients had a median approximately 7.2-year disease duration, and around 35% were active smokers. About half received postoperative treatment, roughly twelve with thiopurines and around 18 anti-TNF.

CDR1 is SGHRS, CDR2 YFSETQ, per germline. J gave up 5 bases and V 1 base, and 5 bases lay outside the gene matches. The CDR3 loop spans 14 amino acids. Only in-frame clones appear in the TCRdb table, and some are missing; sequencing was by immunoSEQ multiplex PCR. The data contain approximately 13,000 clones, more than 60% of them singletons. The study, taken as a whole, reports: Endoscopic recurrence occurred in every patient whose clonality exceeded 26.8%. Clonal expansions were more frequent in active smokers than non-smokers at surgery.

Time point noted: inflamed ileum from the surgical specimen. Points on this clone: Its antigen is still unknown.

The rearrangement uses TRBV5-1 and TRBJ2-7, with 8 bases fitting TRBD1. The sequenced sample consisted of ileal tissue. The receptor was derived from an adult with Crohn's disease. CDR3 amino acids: CASSLRQGRDEQYF. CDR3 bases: TGCGCCAGCAGCTTGAGACAGGGGCGTGACGAGCAGTACTTC.